The following is a T cell receptor (beta chain) sequence with its context. This clone appeared a few times. Its antigen is not yet known. One base away there is no much larger clone; base qualities are not given. Genomic DNA was isolated from the sorted cells so that the TCRbeta CDR3 region could be sequenced. TCRbeta CDR3 regions were sequenced using the immunoSEQ Assay. Here the immuneACCESS table is served through TCRdb, limited to in-frame sequences with V and J called. Missing clones are a known gap in these copies; in checked studies unresolved V genes cover under half, and the rest lacks a known reason. This sample comprises under 25,000 clones, approximately 83% of them detected only once. Less than 25% of the sample goes to the ten largest clones. The data were obtained in a study of OX40 agonist ivuxolimab in advanced cancers. Regarding the research as a whole: The costimulatory receptor OX40 (CD134) was targeted by ivuxolimab, a fully human IgG2 agonistic monoclonal antibody. Partial responses occurred in three dose-escalation patients: two with cutaneous melanoma and one with hepatocellular carcinoma. Intravenous ivuxolimab was administered to patients every 2 weeks at six dose levels: 0.01, 0.1, 0.3, 1.5, 3 and 10 mg/kg. The dose-escalation cohort was roughly 83% male with a mean age of roughly 62 years, ranging from roughly 20 to 80. Prior anti-PD-1, anti-PD-L1 or anti-CTLA-4 therapy was permitted, and 40% to 50% of dose-escalation patients had received checkpoint inhibitors. The paper describes the monotherapy dose-escalation part (N of about 52 patients) of the phase I trial of ivuxolimab. Among the roughly 52 dose-escalation patients, approximately 20 had hepatocellular carcinoma, 15 or so melanoma, 9 renal cell carcinoma and 9 head and neck cancer. Peripheral TCRbeta sequencing was intended to test whether TCR sequence diversity was altered and clonal T-cell expansion was caused by ivuxolimab.

The trial excluded patients who had a history of autoimmune disease or who were on systemic immunosuppression. Peripheral blood for TCR sequencing was drawn from every dose cohort at baseline, at cycle 4 day 1 and at cycle 7 day 1. Samples were obtained from an open-label, multicenter, first-in-human phase I dose-escalation trial of ivuxolimab. Adults with locally advanced or metastatic melanoma, renal cell, hepatocellular, or head and neck squamous cell carcinoma were enrolled in the trial. Before TCR sequencing, CD4+ T cells and CD8+ T cells from peripheral blood were sorted into separate populations. Trimming removed 4 bases from V and 7 bases from J, leaving 11 bases between the germline ends. The CDR3, cysteine through phenylalanine, is 12 amino acids long. Of all the DNA, just the CDR3 is kept, 36 bases in frame from base 1. Per the germline V gene (reference sequence), SGHKS is the CDR1 and YYEKEE is the CDR2.

General findings and caveats noted by the study authors: At doses of 0.1 to 3.0 mg/kg, clonal expansion of both CD4+ and CD8+ T cells in blood was seen between baseline and week 6. The antigen specificity of the peripheral T cells that underwent clonal expansion was not determined. Low levels of normalized T-cell clonal expansion were also shown by some nonresponding patients. In partial responders in the 0.1-3.0 mg/kg groups, normalized peripheral clonal expansion was found to be among the lowest, especially among CD8+ T cells. After ivuxolimab, more expanded clones were found on average in CD8+ T cells than in CD4+ T cells.

This receptor was obtained from an adult with an advanced solid tumor such as melanoma, head and neck, liver or kidney cancer. The sequence is built from TRBV5-5 and TRBJ1-1; the D gene lacks a confident call. The sequencing used CD4+ or CD8+ T cells sorted from blood, collected in a trial of the OX40 agonist ivuxolimab. CDR3 reads: CASSLDGFEAFF. In nucleotide form, the sequence is TGTGCCAGCAGCCTGGACGGATTTGAAGCTTTCTTT.